This is a list of T cell receptor beta chains from one sample in a study of blood T cells in healthy people across ages. TCRdb redid the calling of the 5' RACE reads with MiXCR, one entry per CDR3 protein. The data hold some 900,000 distinct CDR3 sequences, with around 46% observed a single time. The sample consisted of blood. All receptors come from a man aged 30-40 years in good health. Both conserved end residues are part of each CDR3. D genes are given only for firm matches. Only some rows state a clone size, as once, few, many or a class for expanded clones.

>NA|TRBV5-5|NA|TRBJ1-6
CASSFKLTVTPPPLHF
TGTGCCAGCAGCTTCAAGTTGACAGTGACCCCTCCACCCCTCCACTTT
>NA|TRBV6-1|NA|TRBJ2-4
CASSEGSGAKNIRYF
TGTGCCAGCAGTGAAGGAAGCGGAGCCAAAAACATTCGGTACTTC
>TRBD2|TRBV24-1|few|TRBJ2-3
CATSEGLAGASDTQYF
TGTGCCACCAGTGAAGGGCTAGCGGGGGCCTCAGATACGCAGTATTTT
>TRBD2|TRBV24-1|NA|TRBJ2-3
CATSDLASGETDTQYF
TGTGCCACCAGTGATTTGGCTAGCGGGGAGACAGATACGCAGTATTTT
>TRBD2|TRBV4-1|few|TRBJ2-3
CASASSSGGRTDTQYF
TGCGCCAGCGCCAGCTCTAGCGGGGGGCGCACAGATACGCAGTATTTT
>TRBD1|TRBV20-1|NA|TRBJ2-7
CSASITGQATYEQYF
TGCAGTGCTAGTATAACGGGACAGGCCACCTACGAGCAGTACTTC
>TRBD1|TRBV10-3|NA|TRBJ1-2
CAISAEQGDGYTF
TGTGCCATCAGTGCCGAACAGGGGGATGGCTACACCTTC
>TRBD2|TRBV5-1|NA|TRBJ2-1
CASTESGGYNEQFF
TGCGCCAGCACTGAAAGCGGGGGCTACAATGAGCAGTTCTTC
>NA|TRBV20-1|NA|TRBJ1-2
CSADPNRANYGYTF
TGCAGTGCTGACCCTAACAGGGCTAACTATGGCTACACCTTC
>NA|TRBV2|NA|TRBJ2-7
CASRIVLGEQYF
TGTGCCAGCAGGATAGTCTTGGGCGAGCAGTACTTC
>NA|TRBV9|many|TRBJ2-7
CASSVTSGSYEQYF
TGTGCCAGCAGCGTAACCAGCGGCTCCTACGAGCAGTACTTC
>NA|TRBV7-2|NA|TRBJ2-2
CASSIGLFNTGELFF
TGTGCCAGCAGCATCGGACTGTTCAACACCGGGGAGCTGTTTTTT
>NA|TRBV6-1|NA|TRBJ2-3
CASSESRARADTQYF
TGTGCCAGCAGTGAAAGCCGGGCGCGGGCAGATACGCAGTATTTT
>NA|TRBV28|few|TRBJ2-1
CASLKGGSYNEQFF
TGTGCCAGCCTGAAGGGGGGGTCCTACAATGAGCAGTTCTTC
>TRBD2|TRBV20-1|NA|TRBJ2-7
CSASRLAVSYEQYF
TGCAGTGCGAGTAGGCTAGCGGTCTCCTACGAGCAGTACTTC
>NA|TRBV4-1|NA|TRBJ1-5
CASSQDPGGSSNQPQHF
TGCGCCAGCAGCCAAGATCCGGGGGGGAGTAGCAATCAGCCCCAGCATTTT
>NA|TRBV20-1|NA|TRBJ1-2
CSAPWAEAVYGYTF
TGCAGTGCTCCTTGGGCGGAGGCGGTCTATGGCTACACCTTC
>NA|TRBV7-9|NA|TRBJ2-7
CASSWDTYEQYF
TGTGCCAGCAGCTGGGACACGTACGAGCAGTACTTC
>NA|TRBV27|NA|TRBJ2-5
CAAGEQYF
TGTGCCGCCGGGGAGCAGTACTTC
>NA|TRBV25-1|NA|TRBJ2-7
CASSEIGVTYEQYF
TGTGCCAGCAGTGAAATAGGAGTTACCTACGAGCAGTACTTC
>NA|TRBV7-2|NA|TRBJ1-6
CASSLEGGRSPLHF
TGTGCCAGCAGCTTAGAGGGGGGTAGGTCACCCCTCCACTTT
>NA|TRBV7-9|few|TRBJ2-1
CASTLWRDGFDEQFF
TGTGCCAGCACCTTATGGCGGGACGGGTTTGATGAGCAGTTCTTC
>TRBD2|TRBV12-3/TRBV12-4|NA|TRBJ2-2
CASSPAGGRFTGELFF
TGTGCCAGCAGTCCCGCGGGGGGGCGCTTCACCGGGGAGCTGTTTTTT
>NA|TRBV7-9|NA|TRBJ2-3
CASSLGISTDTHYF
TGTGCCAGCAGCTTAGGGATCAGCACAGATACGCATTATTTT
>TRBD2|TRBV7-6|NA|TRBJ2-7
CASSLDQRGGLYNEQYF
TGTGCCAGCAGCTTAGACCAGCGGGGGGGCTTATACAATGAGCAGTACTTC
>TRBD1|TRBV6-4|few|TRBJ2-2
CASSGDSETGELFF
TGTGCCAGCAGCGGGGACAGTGAGACCGGGGAGCTGTTTTTT
>TRBD1|TRBV4-3|NA|TRBJ2-3
CASSQRIQGGTDTQYF
TGCGCCAGCAGCCAACGCATTCAGGGGGGCACAGATACGCAGTATTTT
>TRBD1|TRBV12-3/TRBV12-4|few|TRBJ2-7
CASRETGGNYEQYF
TGTGCCAGCAGGGAGACAGGGGGGAACTACGAGCAGTACTTC
>NA|TRBV25-1|many|TRBJ2-1
CASSLIYNEQFF
TGTGCCAGCAGTCTGATCTACAATGAGCAGTTCTTC
>NA|TRBV20-1|NA|TRBJ2-5
CSARVGREVETQYF
TGCAGTGCTAGAGTGGGCCGGGAAGTAGAGACCCAGTACTTC
>NA|TRBV20-1|NA|TRBJ2-3
CSARPGTSGARGGTQYF
TGCAGTGCTAGACCCGGGACGAGCGGGGCCAGGGGCGGTACGCAGTATTTT
>NA|TRBV6-2/TRBV6-3|NA|TRBJ2-1
CASSRLSDRGSMKQFF
TGTGCCAGCAGTCGACTGTCGGACAGAGGATCAATGAAGCAGTTCTTC
>NA|TRBV29-1|NA|TRBJ1-2
CSLPPTESHGYTF
TGCAGCCTTCCGCCTACAGAATCCCATGGCTACACCTTC
>NA|TRBV7-9|NA|TRBJ1-3
CASSATLSSGNTIYF
TGTGCCAGCAGCGCAACACTCAGCTCTGGAAACACCATATATTTT
>TRBD2|TRBV7-9|NA|TRBJ2-1
CASSLVASGYSEQFF
TGTGCCAGCAGCTTAGTGGCTAGCGGCTACAGTGAGCAGTTCTTC
>NA|TRBV11-2|NA|TRBJ2-3
CASSQGQNTDTQYF
TGTGCCAGCAGCCAAGGACAGAATACAGATACGCAGTATTTT
>TRBD1|TRBV2|NA|TRBJ2-7
CASSHGGQGSLEQYF
TGTGCCAGCAGCCATGGGGGACAGGGGTCTCTCGAGCAGTACTTC
>NA|TRBV3-1|NA|TRBJ1-2
CASSQAGISGYTF
TGTGCCAGCAGCCAAGCGGGGATAAGTGGCTACACCTTC
>TRBD1|TRBV3-1|NA|TRBJ1-1
CASSQGTGGAEAFF
TGTGCCAGCAGCCAAGGGACAGGCGGGGCTGAAGCTTTCTTT
>TRBD2|TRBV10-3|many|TRBJ2-5
CATSPTGGGETQYF
TGTGCCACCTCCCCGACGGGGGGAGGAGAGACCCAGTACTTC
>TRBD1|TRBV6-5|NA|TRBJ1-6
CASSVQGKASPLHF
TGTGCCAGCAGTGTACAGGGGAAGGCTTCACCCCTCCACTTT
>NA|TRBV20-1|once|TRBJ2-3
CSARFVPTDTQYF
TGCAGCGCTAGATTTGTCCCCACAGATACGCAGTATTTT
>NA|TRBV5-5|NA|TRBJ2-5
CASSWYREETQYF
TGTGCCAGCAGCTGGTACAGGGAAGAGACCCAGTACTTC
>NA|TRBV30|many|TRBJ2-3
CAWSVPGGRDTQYF
TGTGCCTGGAGTGTACCAGGGGGGCGAGATACGCAGTATTTT
>NA|TRBV20-1|many|TRBJ1-2
CSAPQGFYGYTF
TGCAGTGCGCCGCAGGGATTCTATGGCTACACCTTC
>NA|TRBV7-2|NA|TRBJ1-6
CASSPAGTSDSPLHF
TGTGCCAGCAGTCCCGCGGGGACCTCTGATTCACCCCTCCACTTT
>NA|TRBV4-3|few|TRBJ2-1
CASSQHRVGFSSYNEQFF
TGCGCCAGCAGCCAACATAGAGTCGGGTTTAGCTCCTACAATGAGCAGTTCTTC
>NA|TRBV28|NA|TRBJ1-5
CASSFETGRGLDQPQHF
TGTGCCAGCAGTTTTGAAACAGGGAGAGGTTTGGATCAGCCCCAGCATTTT
>NA|TRBV25-1|NA|TRBJ2-5
CASSESSTRETQYF
TGTGCCAGCAGTGAATCCTCAACTCGGGAGACCCAGTACTTC
>NA|TRBV5-1|few|TRBJ1-2
CASSLEGESYGYTF
TGCGCCAGCAGCTTGGAAGGAGAAAGCTATGGCTACACCTTC
>NA|TRBV5-1|few|TRBJ1-2
CASSLDTGKGYTF
TGCGCCAGCAGCTTGGATACAGGGAAAGGCTACACCTTC
>NA|TRBV20-1|few|TRBJ1-2
CSARRAATNYGYTF
TGCAGTGCTAGGCGGGCAGCCACTAACTATGGCTACACCTTC
>NA|TRBV6-6|NA|TRBJ2-6
CASTADGANVLTF
TGTGCCAGCACGGCTGACGGGGCCAACGTCCTGACTTTC
>NA|TRBV28|NA|TRBJ1-2
CASSPLDGLYGYTF
TGTGCCAGCAGTCCACTAGACGGTCTCTATGGCTACACCTTC
>NA|TRBV7-2|NA|TRBJ2-1
CASSFLAPYNEQFF
TGTGCCAGCAGCTTCCTAGCGCCCTACAATGAGCAGTTCTTC
>NA|TRBV29-1|NA|TRBJ2-3
CSVVGELRTDTQYF
TGCAGCGTTGTCGGCGAACTTCGCACAGATACGCAGTATTTT
>TRBD2|TRBV4-2|NA|TRBJ2-5
CASSRPSGGAVSNEQYF
TGTGCCAGCAGCCGGCCTAGCGGGGGGGCCGTTAGCAATGAGCAGTACTTC
>NA|TRBV4-1|few|TRBJ1-1
CASSQEGWSQAFF
TGCGCCAGCAGCCAAGAGGGTTGGAGTCAAGCTTTCTTT